This T cell receptor (beta chain) was recorded in a study of untreated major depressive disorder (dated by TCRdb to between 2017 and 2018). About the full investigation: In this cross-sectional case-control comparison, antidepressant-free major depressive disorder patients and individually matched non-depressed controls were compared on T cell phenotype and TCR repertoire. Sequencing followed up flow-cytometry Vbeta 5.1, Vbeta 11 and Vbeta 22 usage differences observed in the whole cohort.

Study-level results and caveats: In the sequencing data, TRBV25-01 and TRBV02-01 usage matched the flow-cytometry pattern but was not statistically significant. In every sequenced subject, the top five TRBV05-01 clones were all identified as private clones. For the sequencing comparisons, planned one-tailed tests were run on just three Vbeta families that had been chosen in advance. Strict matching and exclusion criteria produced a comparatively small study sample, limiting generalizability of findings. Sequencing confirmed higher TRBV05-01 (Vbeta 5.1) usage among CD4+ T cells of depressed patients than controls, with p = 0.040 in a one-tailed test.

Details on this clone: Its cognate antigen has yet to be identified. Base qualities are not at hand, and no much larger clone is one base apart.

Inclusive of the bounding cysteine and phenylalanine, the CDR3 is 13 residues long. The sequence is cut down to CDR3 DNA, 39 bases in frame from base 1. Based on the germline V gene (reference sequence), the CDR1 and CDR2 sequences are GTSNPN and SVGIG. V lost 7 bases and J lost 0 bases; the stretch between them is 10 bases long. Every depressed patient was matched in pairs with a non-depressed control on sex, age, current smoking status and body mass index. All participants were of European descent. Patients had a DSM-IV diagnosis of major depressive disorder with a Hamilton Rating Scale for Depression score of at least 18. Patients had been free of any psychiatric medication, including antidepressants, for at least 8 weeks before enrollment. Among the patients, depression severity spanned the moderate-to-severe range. Participants were excluded if they had major medical conditions, Axis I/II comorbidities, regular medication or illicit drug use, or weekly alcohol intake above 100 g. Approximately 30 ml of peripheral blood was drawn into EDTA tubes from each participant. Thawed PBMCs underwent magnetic negative selection with the BD IMag Human CD4 T Lymphocyte Enrichment Set to purify CD4+ T cells. A purity of approximately 95% was typically achieved with the CD4+ enrichment method, as confirmed by flow cytometry. A subgroup of four to six case-control pairs, chosen blind to the chemokine receptor expression and flow-cytometric repertoire skewing results, underwent TCRbeta sequencing. All blood samples were drawn in the morning at 8:00 a.m., and PBMCs were separated by Ficoll-Hypaque gradient centrifugation. PBMCs were gradually cooled to -80 degrees C for cryopreservation and then kept in liquid nitrogen until assay.

The Qiagen DNeasy Blood and Tissue Kit was used to extract total genomic DNA from the purified CD4+ T cells. Amplification and sequencing of the TCRbeta CDR3 region, as defined according to IMGT, were carried out with immunoSEQ immunosequencing protocols. In the source study's methods: Raw sequence data were preprocessed by the immunoSEQ service for PCR and sequencing error correction. Data were loaded into the immunoSEQ Analyzer and further analyzed with VDJtools v1.0.7. The paired Wilcoxon signed-rank test was used to test for differences between patients and controls. In its TCRdb copy, this immuneACCESS table keeps in-frame sequences only and misses some clones. Where compared with another copy, unresolved V genes explain less than half of these, and the others have no known cause. That table is the source of V, J and clone size, and D and trimming were worked out from the DNA. In this sample the table shows about 19,000 clones, more than 85% of which occur a single time. The ten largest make up 0.5% to 0.65% of the sample.

Sequences were obtained from CD4+ T cells from PBMCs. The sequence joins TRBV30 to TRBJ1-3; the D gene assignment is ambiguous. This receptor was obtained from a woman between 35 and 50 years old with major depressive disorder. The CDR3 region: CASNIFSGNTIYF. The DNA is as follows: TGTGCCTCAAATATCTTCTCTGGAAACACCATATATTTT.